This TCR beta chain was sequenced during a study of radiation and T cells in renal cell carcinoma. Time point defined: baseline pretreatment blood. Indicated treatment: 15 Gy SBRT to primary tumor, nephrectomy 4 weeks later. Radiation-treated patients gave blood at baseline, week 2 and week 4. The tumor was a clear cell renal cell carcinoma. General study points: Without pretreatment biopsies, baseline tumor clonotype presence was undetermined. In blood, top tumor clones expanded by 2 weeks, shrinking by 4.

The CDR3 extends over 14 amino acids. V trimming: 4 bases; J trimming: 1 base; junction bases outside the gene matches: 3. From germline, CDR1 is SGHNT and CDR2 YYREEE (reference sequence). In the case of this clone: Its antigen remains unknown.

The protocol was immunoSEQ multiplex PCR, while the TCRdb copy is restricted to in-frame clones and leaves out a portion. This table holds 120,000 to 150,000 clones, approximately 87% found once. The origin of this receptor is a woman aged 45-65 years with renal cell carcinoma. Specimen: blood, collected from a patient whose treatment included radiotherapy and nephrectomy. The chain has TRBV5-4 and TRBJ2-3, with 7 bases that match TRBD2. The CDR3 sequence is CASSRDYGTDTQYF. The CDR3 coding sequence is TGTGCCAGCAGCCGGGACTACGGCACAGATACGCAGTATTTT.